The 25 T cell receptor beta chains below all came from one sample that was sequenced in a study of blood T cell repertoires in COVID-19. Using immunoSEQ multiplex PCR, the repertoire was profiled, and TCRdb retains in-frame clones only, with some absent. The sample has 250,000 to 300,000 clones; roughly 91% are singletons. Sequencing used peripheral blood. These receptors came from a woman aged 25 to 39 with COVID-19, enrolled during active disease.

This clone was picked up a small number of times. CDR3 nucleotide sequence: TGCGCCAGCAGCCAAGAGGACAGGGGGCTCTATGGCTACACCTTC. It translates to CASSQEDRGLYGYTF. The chain carries TRBV4-1 and TRBJ1-2; TRBD1 matches 11 bases. In germline, CDR1 is MGHRA, CDR2 YSYEKL. The length of the CDR3 is 15 residues. V was clipped by 0 bases and J by 4 bases; unmatched bases: 1.

The rearrangement links TRBV5-1 to TRBJ1-6; D uncertain. In germline, CDR1 is SGHRS, CDR2 YFSETQ. This CDR3 has 17 residues. Between the trimmed V and J ends, which lost 1 base and 5 bases, there was a span of 16 bases. The CDR3 sequence is CASSLSSYSKNNSPLHF. CDR3 coding DNA: TGCGCCAGCAGCTTGAGCTCTTACTCTAAAAATAATTCACCCCTCCACTTT.

V is TRBV6-5 and J is TRBJ2-2; TRBD1 aligns across 9 bases. The CDR3 covers 16 residues. In germline, CDR1 is MNHEY, CDR2 SVGAGI. Trimming removed 2 bases from V and 5 bases from J; junction bases left unmatched: 6. The CDR3 protein is CASSYGTGFGTGELFF. The CDR3 DNA reads as TGTGCCAGCAGTTACGGGACAGGGTTTGGGACCGGGGAGCTGTTTTTT.

The chain joins TRBV7-9 to TRBJ2-1; D is possibly TRBD1 (6 bases). The V end was cut by 4 bases, the J end by 0 bases, with 13 bases between. This CDR3 comprises 16 residues. Germline V gene data show CDR1 as SEHNR and CDR2 as FQNEAQ (reference sequence). DNA of the CDR3: TGTGCCAGCAGCTGGGCCGGACAGAGCTCCTACAATGAGCAGTTCTTC. Translating gives CASSWAGQSSYNEQFF.

V usage is TRBV10-1 and J usage is TRBJ2-3; 7 nucleotides line up with TRBD2. V was pared by 2 bases and J by 11 bases, with 13 bases of the junction left unmatched. Per the germline V gene, CDR1 is WNHNN and CDR2 is SYGVQD (reference sequence). The CDR3 has 15 amino acids. As DNA, the CDR3 is TGCGCCAGCAGTGAGGATGGGACTAACCCCTTGGGGCAGTATTTT. Translated: CASSEDGTNPLGQYF.

The chain recombines TRBV28 with TRBJ1-5; D is unresolved. This CDR3 contains 14 residues. V shed 2 bases and J shed 4 bases, with 9 bases lying between them. Per the germline V gene, CDR1 is MDHEN and CDR2 is SYDVKM. The CDR3 nucleotides are TGTGCCAGCAGTTTAGGTGGCGGGAATCAGCCCCAGCATTTT. The encoded protein is CASSLGGGNQPQHF. The complete variable domain, with remaining parts taken from reference TRBV28 and TRBJ1-5, reads DVKVTQSSRYLVKRTGEKVFLECVQDMDHENMFWYRQDPGLGLRLIYFSYDVKMKEKGDIPEGYSVSREKKERFSLILESASTNQTSMYLCASSLGGGNQPQHFGDGTRLSIL.

The chain joins TRBV10-3 to TRBJ2-5; possible D gene TRBD1, 5 bases. The CDR3 totals 14 residues. Per germline, CDR1 ENHRY and CDR2 SYGVKD. Trimming took 6 bases from V and 3 from J, leaving 14 bases between them. CDR3 amino acids: CAIRETQEKETQYF. The CDR3 nucleotides read TGTGCCATCAGAGAAACACAGGAGAAAGAGACCCAGTACTTC.

The rearrangement joins TRBV19 to TRBJ2-2; D may be TRBD1 (5 bases). Per the germline V gene, CDR1 is LNHDA and CDR2 is SQIVND (reference sequence). V was trimmed by 5 bases and J by 6 bases, leaving 16 bases between them. The CDR3 is 15 residues long. The CDR3 reads CASSLTAGIPGELFF. The CDR3 DNA reads as TGTGCCAGTAGTCTTACCGCAGGGATTCCCGGGGAGCTGTTTTTT.

This clone was seen a few times. The genes are TRBV7-9 and TRBJ2-7; D possibly corresponds to TRBD1 (6 bases). V lost 2 bases and J lost 3, with 17 bases in between. The CDR3 totals 16 residues. The germline CDR1 and CDR2 sequences are SEHNR and FQNEAQ (reference sequence). CDR3 bases: TGTGCCAGCAGCTTAACACAGGGAGTAGGGGGCTACGAGCAGTACTTC. Amino acid sequence: CASSLTQGVGGYEQYF.

This chain uses TRBV7-2 with TRBJ2-2; 7 bases match TRBD2. The V segment lost 2 bases and the J segment 7 bases; nucleotides outside the gene matches: 4. The CDR3 runs 14 residues. From germline, CDR1 is SGHTA and CDR2 FQGNSA. CDR3 loop: CASSLSGGIGELFF. CDR3 nucleotides: TGTGCCAGCAGCTTATCGGGAGGTATCGGGGAGCTGTTTTTT.

The chain carries TRBV3-1 (or the pseudogene TRBV3-2) and TRBJ2-7, with D possibly matching TRBD1 (5 bases). CDR1 is LGHDT, CDR2 YNNKEL, per germline (reference sequence). This CDR3 is 11 amino acids long. The V gene lost 4 bases and the J gene lost 9 bases, with 10 bases spanning the gap. CDR3 nucleotides: TGTGCCAGCAGCCTTGGGGCGTGGCAGTACTTC. It specifies CASSLGAWQYF.

The chain links TRBV12-3 or TRBV12-4 to TRBJ1-4, with 10 bases fitting TRBD1. This CDR3 spans 13 amino acids. The trim removed 5 bases at V and 7 bases at J, leaving 1 base unmatched. CDR3 sequence (DNA): TGTGCCAGCAGTCGGGACAGGGGTGAAAAACTGTTTTTT. Its protein is CASSRDRGEKLFF.

This clone has only one observation. The rearrangement uses TRBV5-1 and TRBJ1-2; D not resolved. The CDR3 length is 13 residues. Trimming pared 0 bases from V and 6 bases from J, leaving 9 bases between. Germline CDR1 reads SGHRS; CDR2 reads YFSETQ. CDR3 sequence: CASSLGHRNGYTF. CDR3 nucleotides: TGCGCCAGCAGCTTGGGACATCGGAATGGCTACACCTTC.

The gene calls are TRBV12-3 or TRBV12-4 and TRBJ2-7; D may be TRBD1 (5 bases). V was cut by 5 bases and J by 5 bases, with 7 bases left in between. The CDR3 totals 11 residues. The CDR3 here is CASSKQDEQYF. CDR3 DNA: TGTGCCAGCAGTAAACAGGACGAGCAGTACTTC.

V usage is TRBV5-6 and J usage is TRBJ2-1, with 7 nucleotides matching TRBD2. Germline loops: CDR1 SGHDT, CDR2 YYEEEE. The CDR3 length is 12 residues. After removal of 4 bases from V and 12 bases from J, the junction contained 7 bases not matched to a gene. The chain's CDR3 is CASSPLGGGQFF. CDR3 DNA sequence: TGTGCCAGCAGCCCCCTTGGGGGGGGGCAGTTCTTC.

The J gene is TRBJ1-1, the V gene TRBV5-1; a weak D match, TRBD1 (5 bases). The germline V gene has CDR1 SGHRS and CDR2 YFSETQ. The V end lost 2 bases, the J end lost 1 base, and 12 bases lay between the germline ends. The CDR3 is 15 residues long. This chain's CDR3 is CASSLLDSRNTEAFF. CDR3 DNA sequence: TGCGCCAGCAGCTTACTCGACAGCCGGAACACTGAAGCTTTCTTT.

The chain is built from TRBV27 and TRBJ1-2; the D is unclear. The CDR3 runs 14 residues. Germline V CDR1 and CDR2: MNHEY, SMNVEV (reference sequence). V was cut by 0 bases and J by 7 bases, with 12 bases left in between. The CDR3 DNA is TGTGCCAGCAGTTTATCTGCGTCCTTGAGTGGCTACACCTTC. Encoded protein: CASSLSASLSGYTF.

The rearrangement uses TRBV24-1 and TRBJ2-3; 10 nucleotides align to TRBD2. The J segment lost 5 bases and the V segment lost 7 bases, leaving 5 bases of the junction unmatched. Germline lookup yields CDR1 KGHDR and CDR2 SFDVKD. The CDR3 has 14 residues. This CDR3 is CATRRSGGVDTQYF. The CDR3 DNA follows: TGTGCCACCAGAAGGAGCGGGGGGGTAGATACGCAGTATTTT.

This clone was seen once. The chain couples TRBV7-9 to TRBJ1-5; perhaps TRBD1 as D (5 bases). The length of the CDR3 is 15 residues. Between the trimmed V and J ends, which lost 5 bases and 7 bases, there was a span of 18 bases. Germline loops: CDR1 SEHNR, CDR2 FQNEAQ (reference sequence). The CDR3 protein is CASSEKVRAGQPQHF. The CDR3 DNA is TGTGCCAGCAGCGAAAAGGTCAGGGCCGGACAGCCCCAGCATTTT.

The CDR3 DNA is TGTGCCAGCAGTTACTCCCAAGTGGCCCCTTCTGGCTACACCTTC. Its protein is CASSYSQVAPSGYTF. This sequence joins TRBV6-5 and TRBJ1-2; D remains ambiguous. CDR1 MNHEY and CDR2 SVGAGI come from the germline V gene. The V gene lost 0 bases and the J gene lost 7 bases, with 15 bases spanning the gap. This CDR3 spans 15 amino acids.

This clone is a singleton in its sample. The chain couples TRBV2 to TRBJ1-2; TRBD1 matches 11 bases. Germline trimming cut 6 bases from V and 3 bases from J; bases unmatched to any gene: 6. The V gene's germline CDR1 is SNHLY and CDR2 FYNNEI. The CDR3 contains 15 residues. The CDR3 protein is CASRVGQGAHYGYTF. CDR3 nucleotides: TGTGCCAGCAGGGTCGGACAGGGGGCTCACTATGGCTACACCTTC.

V is TRBV19 and J is TRBJ1-1, with TRBD1 matching over 7 bases. Germline CDR1 is LNHDA and CDR2 is SQIVND (reference sequence). Trimming at V came to 2 bases and at J to 6 bases, leaving 3 bases not matched to a gene. The CDR3 is made up of 13 amino acids. The chain's CDR3 is CASSITGVPEAFF. Written as DNA, the CDR3 is TGTGCCAGTAGTATAACAGGGGTACCTGAAGCTTTCTTT. The full variable domain, rest sourced from reference TRBV19 and TRBJ1-1, is DGGITQSPKYLFRKEGQNVTLSCEQNLNHDAMYWYRQDPGQGLRLIYYSQIVNDFQKGDIAEGYSVSREKKESFPLTVTSAQKNPTAFYLCASSITGVPEAFFGQGTRLTVV.

This chain joins TRBV6-5 and TRBJ1-1; perhaps TRBD1 as D (5 bases). Trimming removed 5 bases at V and 8 bases at J, with 15 bases between. The CDR3 length is 13 residues. From germline, CDR1 is MNHEY and CDR2 SVGAGI. The CDR3 is CASSPSRGGEAFF. CDR3 sequence (DNA): TGTGCCAGCAGTCCTTCTCGGGGGGGGGAAGCTTTCTTT.

The rearrangement joins TRBV28 to TRBJ1-2; weak D call: TRBD1 (6 bases). Germline V CDR1 and CDR2: MDHEN, SYDVKM. With 5 bases removed from V and 6 bases from J, the gap between germline ends came to 13 bases. The CDR3 length is 13 residues. The CDR3 DNA sequence: TGTGCCAGCAGTCGGCAGGGGATTGATGGCTACACCTTC. It codes for CASSRQGIDGYTF.

This chain uses TRBV19 with TRBJ1-1; D possibly corresponds to TRBD1 (5 bases). Between the trimmed V and J ends, which lost 1 base and 5 bases, there was a span of 11 bases. The CDR3 is 14 amino acids. Germline values: CDR1 LNHDA, CDR2 SQIVND (reference sequence). The CDR3 loop is CASSIGGLRTEAFF. In DNA form, the CDR3 reads TGTGCCAGTAGTATAGGGGGCCTTCGGACTGAAGCTTTCTTT.